This entry lists 10 T cell receptor beta chains sequenced from one sample in a study of cytomegalovirus exposure and HLA in healthy donors. PCR amplification relied on 60 Vbeta primers (plus 13 Jbeta primers). This table comes from immunoSEQ multiplex PCR, and its TCRdb copy is limited to in-frame clones, with some not included. The table lists around 120,000 clones. The sequencing sample was made of PBMCs. The receptors here all came from a man aged 18 to 35 in good health and CMV-seronegative.

This chain links TRBV6-5 with TRBJ2-1, with 14 bases lining up with TRBD2. CDR1 MNHEY and CDR2 SVGAGI come from the germline V gene. This CDR3 has 15 residues. Trimming removed 2 bases from V and 10 bases from J; junction bases left unmatched: 4. CDR3 loop: CASSYQGLAGDEQFF. As DNA, the CDR3 is TGTGCCAGCAGTTACCAGGGACTAGCGGGGGACGAGCAGTTCTTC.

The DNA for the CDR3 is TGCGCCAGCAGCTTGGAGGCGGCGATATCCTACGAGCAGTACTTC. Its protein is CASSLEAAISYEQYF. The gene calls are TRBV5-1 and TRBJ2-7; D gene uncertain. The V end was cut by 0 bases, the J end by 1 base, with 11 bases between. Germline V gene lookup returns CDR1 SGHRS and CDR2 YFSETQ. The CDR3 totals 15 residues. Full variable domain (remainder filled in from reference TRBV5-1 and TRBJ2-7): KAGVTQTPRYLIKTRGQQVTLSCSPISGHRSVSWYQQTPGQGLQFLFEYFSETQRNKGNFPGRFSGRQFSNSRSEMNVSTLELGDSALYLCASSLEAAISYEQYFGPGTRLTVT.

This chain links TRBV5-4 with TRBJ2-5; 8 bases align to TRBD1. CDR1 and CDR2 from the germline V gene are SGHNT and YYREEE (reference sequence). The CDR3 length is 14 residues. The J segment lost 4 bases and the V segment lost 2 bases, leaving 4 bases of the junction unmatched. The CDR3 region is CASSFGQGRETQYF. The CDR3 coding sequence is TGTGCCAGCAGCTTCGGACAGGGAAGAGAGACCCAGTACTTC. Using reference TRBV5-4 and TRBJ2-5 for the parts outside the CDR3, the full variable domain is ETGVTQSPTHLIKTRGQQVTLRCSSQSGHNTVSWYQQALGQGPQFIFQYYREEENGRGNFPPRFSGLQFPNYSSELNVNALELDDSALYLCASSFGQGRETQYFGPGTRLLVL.

The chain has TRBV2 and TRBJ2-7; 7 bases map to TRBD2. Germline trimming cut 7 bases from V and 3 bases from J; bases unmatched to any gene: 3. Germline V gene lookup returns CDR1 SNHLY and CDR2 FYNNEI. CDR3 length equals 12 residues. The CDR3 nucleotides read TGTGCCAGCAACCGGGACTACTACGAGCAGTACTTC. This codes for CASNRDYYEQYF.

V is TRBV11-2 and J is TRBJ2-7, with D possibly TRBD1 on 6 matching bases. CDR1 and CDR2 (germline): SGHAT, FQNNGV. This CDR3 contains 17 residues. V gave up 4 bases and J gave up 0 bases, with 19 bases separating them. CDR3 sequence reads: CASSSGGGTYISYEQYF. The DNA for the CDR3 is TGTGCCAGCAGCTCCGGTGGGGGCACCTATATCTCCTACGAGCAGTACTTC.

The genes are TRBV5-6 and TRBJ2-1; possible D gene TRBD1, 6 bases. The germline gives CDR1 SGHDT, CDR2 YYEEEE. CDR3 length equals 15 residues. V lost 0 bases to trimming and J lost 7 bases, with 14 bases between them. The CDR3 nucleotides read TGTGCCAGCAGCTTGGGAGGGTTGAGGGGGAATGAGCAGTTCTTC. It specifies CASSLGGLRGNEQFF.

The chain has TRBV4-1 and TRBJ2-4, with D possibly matching TRBD2 (6 bases). Germline values: CDR1 MGHRA, CDR2 YSYEKL. The CDR3 is 16 amino acids. The germline V and J ends were trimmed by 4 bases and 0 bases, with 13 bases remaining between them. CDR3 protein: CASSPPSGVAKNIQYF. In DNA, the CDR3 is TGCGCCAGCAGCCCGCCGTCGGGGGTAGCCAAAAACATTCAGTACTTC.

The chain employs TRBV10-1 and TRBJ1-3; TRBD1 is a possible D gene (5 bases). Germline CDR1 WNHNN, CDR2 SYGVQD (reference sequence). Trimming removed 7 bases at V and 4 bases at J, with 26 bases between. The CDR3 has 18 residues. The CDR3 nucleotides are TGCGCCAGCATCATACAGGAAGAAAATTCGCCGTTGGGAAACACCATATATTTT. It is translated as CASIIQEENSPLGNTIYF.

The V call is TRBV6-5, the J call TRBJ2-7, with a weak D call TRBD1 (5 bases). V was trimmed by 8 bases and J by 4 bases, leaving 21 bases between them. This CDR3 comprises 15 residues. CDR1 and CDR2 from the germline V gene are MNHEY and SVGAGI. CDR3: CASVGFQGSLYEQYF. Written as DNA, the CDR3 is TGTGCCAGCGTGGGGTTCCAGGGCTCCTTGTACGAGCAGTACTTC.

The chain links TRBV19 to TRBJ2-2; 11 bases map to TRBD2. In germline, CDR1 is LNHDA, CDR2 SQIVND (reference sequence). The CDR3 is 16 amino acids. V shed 3 bases and J 5 bases; nucleotides not matched to a gene: 5. CDR3 in amino acids: CASSMTSGISTGELFF. The CDR3 coding sequence is TGTGCCAGTAGTATGACTAGCGGGATATCTACCGGGGAGCTGTTTTTT. The full variable domain, in which reference TRBV19 and TRBJ2-2 provide the parts outside the CDR3, is DGGITQSPKYLFRKEGQNVTLSCEQNLNHDAMYWYRQDPGQGLRLIYYSQIVNDFQKGDIAEGYSVSREKKESFPLTVTSAQKNPTAFYLCASSMTSGISTGELFFGEGSRLTVL.